Presented here are 3 T cell receptor beta chains from one specimen sequenced in a study of cytomegalovirus exposure and HLA in healthy donors. 13 Jbeta primers and 60 Vbeta primers were used for the PCR. TCRdb's copy holds only in-frame clones and misses some; the assay was immunoSEQ multiplex PCR. This table lists approximately 110,000 clones. The sample comprised PBMCs. The receptors shown here come from a man aged 35-49 years in good health and CMV-seropositive.

This sequence joins TRBV6-4 and TRBJ2-5; the D gene is possibly TRBD2 (6 bases). The V gene lost 11 bases and the J gene lost 0 bases, with 16 bases spanning the gap. The CDR3 consists of 14 residues. The germline gives CDR1 MRHNA, CDR2 SNTAGT. CDR3 coding DNA: TGTGCCCAGTATGGTGGGGGGTACCAAGAGACCCAGTACTTC. It translates to CAQYGGGYQETQYF.

The chain has TRBV2 and TRBJ2-7; D perhaps matches TRBD1 (8 bases). The CDR3 runs 16 residues. Looked up from germline, CDR1 is SNHLY and CDR2 is FYNNEI. V dropped 6 bases and J dropped 5 bases, with 23 bases sitting between them. The CDR3 coding sequence is TGTGCCAGCAGGATCGACAGGGGAGGGCGGGCCGACGAGCAGTACTTC. It encodes CASRIDRGGRADEQYF.

CDR3 in DNA: TGCGCCAGCAGCCAAGGGGGGGGGACAGGGTTTAACACCGGGGAGCTGTTTTTT. Amino acid sequence: CASSQGGGTGFNTGELFF. The chain joins TRBV4-1 to TRBJ2-2; 9 bases are shared with TRBD1. The germline V gene has CDR1 MGHRA and CDR2 YSYEKL. The CDR3 consists of 18 residues. Trimming at V came to 1 base and at J to 2 bases, leaving 8 bases not matched to a gene.